Each of the 27 T cell receptor beta chains below was sequenced from the same sample in a study of T cell changes during pregnancy in multiple sclerosis. The assay was immunoSEQ multiplex PCR, and TCRdb's table has in-frame clones only and misses some. The data hold some 40,000 clones, with 93% observed a single time. The sample was CD4+ T cells from peripheral blood mononuclear cells, taken in the first trimester of pregnancy. These receptor sequences come from a female donor with multiple sclerosis, enrolled in a pregnancy study.

The rearrangement links TRBV5-1 to TRBJ2-5; D not resolved. CDR1 SGHRS and CDR2 YFSETQ come from the germline V gene. The CDR3 has 13 amino acids. Trimming pared 4 bases from V and 0 bases from J, leaving 7 bases between. The CDR3 loop is CASSADNQETQYF. CDR3 bases: TGCGCCAGCAGCGCCGACAACCAAGAGACCCAGTACTTC.

This clone was recorded a few times. The chain has TRBV9 and TRBJ2-2, with 7 bases aligning to TRBD2. Germline V gene data show CDR1 as SGDLS and CDR2 as YYNGEE. The CDR3 contains 18 residues. V shed 4 bases and J 0 bases; nucleotides not matched to a gene: 12. CDR3 loop: CASSPHPGGSSNTGELFF. CDR3 DNA: TGTGCCAGCAGCCCCCACCCGGGCGGGAGCTCGAACACCGGGGAGCTGTTTTTT.

Here the CDR3 DNA reads TGTGCCAGTAGTATAGCCCCGGGAGGGGGCACCTACGAGCAGTACTTC. Translated, it gives CASSIAPGGGTYEQYF. The chain recombines TRBV19 with TRBJ2-7, with a tentative D call TRBD2 (8 bases). There are 16 residues in the CDR3. Germline loops: CDR1 LNHDA, CDR2 SQIVND (reference sequence). V shed 1 base and J shed 2 bases, with 15 bases lying between them.

This chain uses TRBV27 with TRBJ2-3, with TRBD2 matching 9 bases. The CDR3 runs to 15 residues. Trimming took 5 bases from V and 6 from J; bases not matched to a gene: 9. CDR1 MNHEY and CDR2 SMNVEV come from the germline V gene (reference sequence). This chain's CDR3 is CASSVVGLASDTQYF. The CDR3 DNA is TGTGCCAGCAGTGTAGTGGGACTAGCTTCCGATACGCAGTATTTT.

The chain links TRBV5-5 to TRBJ1-5; D unclear. CDR1 is SGHKS and CDR2 is YYEKEE in the germline V gene (reference sequence). The CDR3 totals 17 residues. V dropped 0 bases and J dropped 0 bases, with 13 bases sitting between them. The CDR3 DNA reads as TGTGCCAGCAGCTTGGCCCCAGGCTTAGATAGCAATCAGCCCCAGCATTTT. Its protein is CASSLAPGLDSNQPQHF.

This chain joins TRBV6-1 and TRBJ2-3; 11 nucleotides align to TRBD2. CDR3 length: 15 amino acids. The germline V gene has CDR1 MNHNS and CDR2 SASEGT. Germline trimming cut 5 bases from V and 5 bases from J; bases unmatched to any gene: 6. CDR3 sequence: CASSHSGGARDTQYF. CDR3 DNA sequence: TGTGCCAGCAGTCATAGCGGGGGGGCTAGAGATACGCAGTATTTT.

The rearrangement uses TRBV5-1 and TRBJ2-1, with TRBD2 matching over 12 bases. The germline V gene has CDR1 SGHRS and CDR2 YFSETQ. Unmatched junction bases numbered 4, after V lost 0 bases and J lost 6 bases. The CDR3 runs to 16 residues. CDR3: CASSLELAGGLNEQFF. The CDR3 bases are TGCGCCAGCAGCTTGGAACTAGCGGGGGGTCTCAATGAGCAGTTCTTC.

This chain links TRBV5-1 with TRBJ1-1; 9 bases agree with TRBD1. This CDR3 contains 15 residues. Germline V gives CDR1 SGHRS, CDR2 YFSETQ. The V and J ends lost 1 base and 4 bases, in that order; junction bases with no gene match: 5. CDR3 DNA sequence: TGCGCCAGCAGCTTGAATACAGGGGGCCTCACTGAAGCTTTCTTT. Its protein product is CASSLNTGGLTEAFF.

This sequence joins TRBV7-2 and TRBJ1-2, with 7 bases matching TRBD1. After removal of 7 bases from V and 6 bases from J, the junction contained 11 bases not matched to a gene. Germline V gene sequence: CDR1 SGHTA, CDR2 FQGNSA. This CDR3 has 14 residues. The CDR3 loop is CASTKGGQVNGYTF. DNA of the CDR3: TGTGCCAGCACCAAAGGGGGCCAGGTTAATGGCTACACCTTC.

This clone was observed a single time. The chain carries TRBV11-2 and TRBJ1-5; D unclear. The germline V and J ends were trimmed by 5 bases and 7 bases, with 12 bases remaining between them. Germline CDR1 SGHAT, CDR2 FQNNGV. The CDR3 extends over 13 amino acids. The CDR3, as DNA: TGTGCCAGCAGCCAAGCACCGGGGCAGCCCCAGCATTTT. Translation: CASSQAPGQPQHF. Filled out from reference TRBV11-2 and TRBJ1-5, the complete variable domain reads EAGVAQSPRYKIIEKRQSVAFWCNPISGHATLYWYQQILGQGPKLLIQFQNNGVVDDSQLPKDRFSAERLKGVDSTLKIQPAKLEDSAVYLCASSQAPGQPQHFGDGTRLSIL.

This sequence joins TRBV28 and TRBJ1-1; the match to TRBD1 covers 8 bases. This CDR3 is 16 amino acids long. The V gene end was trimmed by 1 base and the J gene end by 3 bases; junction bases not matched to a gene: 7. Germline CDR1 MDHEN, CDR2 SYDVKM. CDR3 bases: TGTGCCAGCAGTTTATCCGGGACAGGCAGAGACACTGAAGCTTTCTTT. It encodes CASSLSGTGRDTEAFF.

The chain uses TRBV7-9 and TRBJ1-3; 8 bases fit TRBD1. Germline V gene data show CDR1 as SEHNR and CDR2 as FQNEAQ (reference sequence). This CDR3 has 15 residues. The V and J ends lost 3 bases and 7 bases, in that order; junction bases with no gene match: 8. This CDR3 reads CASSFDRGGRNTIYF. CDR3 nucleotides: TGTGCCAGCAGCTTTGACAGGGGAGGAAGGAACACCATATATTTT.

The chain has TRBV25-1 and TRBJ2-1, with D hard to call. This CDR3 region has 13 residues. The germline V gene has CDR1 MGHDK and CDR2 SYGVNS. V lost 8 bases and J lost 3, with 11 bases in between. CDR3 loop: CASQRLDYNEQFF. Written as DNA, the CDR3 is TGTGCCAGCCAACGCTTAGACTACAATGAGCAGTTCTTC.

The gene calls are TRBV9 and TRBJ2-7; TRBD2 aligns across 7 bases. V was clipped by 3 bases and J by 3 bases; unmatched bases: 12. This CDR3 is built from 16 residues. CDR1 SGDLS and CDR2 YYNGEE come from the germline V gene. CDR3 residues: CASSGPRGGSLYEQYF. DNA of the CDR3: TGTGCCAGCAGCGGCCCTAGGGGCGGGAGTCTCTACGAGCAGTACTTC.

The rearrangement uses TRBV9 and TRBJ1-5; D might be TRBD1 (5 bases). Trimming took 0 bases from V and 9 from J, leaving 16 bases between them. The CDR3 sequence is 15 residues long. Germline lookup yields CDR1 SGDLS and CDR2 YYNGEE. Here the CDR3 DNA reads TGTGCCAGCAGCGTAGCCCCAAGTGGGGCTGGGCCCCAGCATTTT. Residues: CASSVAPSGAGPQHF.

The chain has TRBV7-2 and TRBJ2-3; TRBD2 agrees at 11 bases. This CDR3 region has 21 residues. Germline lookup yields CDR1 SGHTA and CDR2 FQGNSA. Trimming removed 0 bases from V and 0 bases from J; junction bases left unmatched: 14. The CDR3, as DNA: TGTGCCAGCAGCTTAGCGCTTAGGGTAGCGGGGGGGTCAACTAGCACAGATACGCAGTATTTT. Residues: CASSLALRVAGGSTSTDTQYF.

This rearrangement joins TRBV7-9 to TRBJ2-3; 9 bases fit TRBD2. CDR1 is SEHNR, CDR2 FQNEAQ, per germline (reference sequence). The CDR3 is 14 residues long. Trimming cost V 4 bases and J 6 bases; bases outside gene matches: 5. The DNA for the CDR3 is TGTGCCAGCAGCTCCCGGCGGGAGGGGGATACGCAGTATTTT. Translated: CASSSRREGDTQYF.

V and J are TRBV19 and TRBJ2-7; D gene ambiguous. Germline V lookup: CDR1 LNHDA, CDR2 SQIVND (reference sequence). V was cut by 4 bases and J by 0 bases, with 7 bases left in between. CDR3 length: 13 amino acids. The CDR3 is CASSTGRSYEQYF. In DNA form, the CDR3 reads TGTGCCAGTAGTACAGGTCGCTCCTACGAGCAGTACTTC.

The gene calls are TRBV27 and TRBJ2-6; no firm D call. The germline gives CDR1 MNHEY, CDR2 SMNVEV (reference sequence). V lost 4 bases to trimming and J lost 2 bases, with 12 bases between them. The CDR3 is 16 amino acids. For the CDR3, the DNA is TGTGCCAGCAGTTCCCCGGCTCGGGCTGGGGCCAACGTCCTGACTTTC. Encoded protein: CASSSPARAGANVLTF.

This chain links TRBV7-8 with TRBJ2-1; 10 bases agree with TRBD2. Germline loops: CDR1 SGHVS, CDR2 FQNEAQ. The CDR3 is 15 amino acids. Trimming took 6 bases from V and 3 from J; bases not matched to a gene: 5. The CDR3 DNA is TGTGCCAGCAGTCGGACTAGCGGATTCTACAATGAGCAGTTCTTC. Its translation: CASSRTSGFYNEQFF.

The rearrangement uses TRBV5-1 and TRBJ2-7; 11 nucleotides match TRBD2. From germline, CDR1 is SGHRS and CDR2 YFSETQ. The CDR3 covers 16 residues. The V segment lost 4 bases and the J segment 2 bases; nucleotides outside the gene matches: 8. The CDR3 DNA is TGCGCCAGCAGCGGGGTACTAGCGGGAGTAACCTACGAGCAGTACTTC. It specifies CASSGVLAGVTYEQYF.

This sequence joins TRBV18 and TRBJ1-6; maybe TRBD1 (6 bases). The CDR3 is 16 amino acids. V lost 4 bases and J 5 bases, leaving 15 bases between the germline ends. Germline loops: CDR1 KGHSH, CDR2 LQKENI. This CDR3 reads CASSQDSVQNNSPLHF. For the CDR3, the DNA is TGTGCCAGCTCACAGGACAGCGTACAGAATAATTCACCCCTCCACTTT.

The chain is built from TRBV5-4 and TRBJ2-1, with D perhaps matching TRBD2 (5 bases). Germline V lookup: CDR1 SGHNT, CDR2 YYREEE (reference sequence). This CDR3 contains 13 residues. V was shortened by 0 bases and J by 9 bases, with 10 bases between the two germline ends. The CDR3 spells CASSLVRVPEQFF. In DNA form, the CDR3 reads TGTGCCAGCAGCTTGGTGAGGGTCCCTGAGCAGTTCTTC. The whole variable domain, remainder taken from reference TRBV5-4 and TRBJ2-1, is ETGVTQSPTHLIKTRGQQVTLRCSSQSGHNTVSWYQQALGQGPQFIFQYYREEENGRGNFPPRFSGLQFPNYSSELNVNALELDDSALYLCASSLVRVPEQFFGPGTRLTVL.

J is TRBJ2-5 and V is TRBV14, with a weak D call TRBD1 (5 bases). Trimming pared 0 bases from V and 5 bases from J, leaving 19 bases between. Germline V gene sequence: CDR1 SGHDN, CDR2 FVKESK. There are 17 residues in the CDR3. The DNA for the CDR3 is TGTGCCAGCAGCCAAGAGTCCCTCGAGACAGCCAAGGAGACCCAGTACTTC. Residues: CASSQESLETAKETQYF.

The chain combines TRBV14 with TRBJ2-4; possible D gene TRBD2, 5 bases. In germline, CDR1 is SGHDN, CDR2 FVKESK. The CDR3 contains 12 residues. Trimming took 4 bases from V and 10 from J, leaving 11 bases between them. CDR3 region: CASSPRGYIQYF. CDR3 DNA sequence: TGTGCCAGCAGCCCCCGCGGGTATATTCAGTACTTC.

The chain combines TRBV5-6 with TRBJ1-2; D uncertain. The CDR3 covers 15 residues. Germline CDR1 reads SGHDT; CDR2 reads YYEEEE. Trimming took off 0 bases at V and 8 bases at J, with 17 bases between the two ends. The CDR3 DNA is TGTGCCAGCAGCTTGGCCGATGGGCGGGTCAGGGGCTACACCTTC. Amino acids: CASSLADGRVRGYTF.

The chain is built from TRBV18 and TRBJ1-4; TRBD1 might be the D (6 bases). CDR3 length equals 16 residues. Germline V gene lookup returns CDR1 KGHSH and CDR2 LQKENI. V dropped 3 bases and J dropped 7 bases, with 18 bases sitting between them. The CDR3 nucleotides read TGTGCCAGCTCACCCTGGACCCCGGACAGCAGTGAAAAACTGTTTTTT. The encoded protein is CASSPWTPDSSEKLFF.